Listed below are T cell receptor beta chains from one sample, sequenced in a study of OX40 agonist ivuxolimab in advanced cancers. Generated by immunoSEQ multiplex PCR, the TCRdb table keeps only in-frame clones and is missing some. The data hold about 68,000 clones, with 86% observed a single time. The sample here was CD4+ or CD8+ T cells sorted from blood, taken in a trial of the OX40 agonist ivuxolimab. The receptors stem from an adult with an advanced solid tumor such as melanoma, head and neck, liver or kidney cancer. Both conserved end residues are part of each CDR3. A D gene is named only where the DNA matches it firmly. The size of a clone is reported for some rows only, either as once, few or many, or as a class for expanded clones.

J gene	clone size	CDR3 length	V gene	D gene	CDR3 DNA	CDR3 protein
TRBJ1-2	NA	19	TRBV12-5	NA	TGTGCTAGTGGTCAACCTACACGGGGGAAGGGGACGCTTAACTATGGCTACACCTTC	CASGQPTRGKGTLNYGYTF
TRBJ1-2	NA	14	TRBV7-2	NA	TGTGCCAGCAGCGGCTCGAGGGGCAGCTATGGCTACACCTTC	CASSGSRGSYGYTF
TRBJ1-6	NA	14	TRBV7-2	NA	TGTGCCAGCAGGCCGGGAGGAAGTAATTCACCCCTCCACTTT	CASRPGGSNSPLHF
TRBJ1-1	NA	13	TRBV6-6	NA	TGTGCCAGCAGTTACTCGCAGAACACTGAAGCTTTCTTT	CASSYSQNTEAFF
TRBJ1-2	NA	12	TRBV29-1	NA	TGCAGCGTTGAAGGTTTGGCCTATGGCTACACCTTC	CSVEGLAYGYTF
TRBJ2-2	NA	13	TRBV30	NA	TGTGCCTGGAGGGGGGCGAACACCGGGGAGCTGTTTTTT	CAWRGANTGELFF
TRBJ1-1	once	12	TRBV11-2	TRBD1	TGTGCCAGCAGCGAACAGGGGGCTGAAGCTTTCTTT	CASSEQGAEAFF
TRBJ2-5	NA	12	TRBV11-3	NA	TGTGCCAGCAGCTTAAGTTCAGAGACCCAGTACTTC	CASSLSSETQYF
TRBJ1-5	NA	15	TRBV19	NA	TGTGCCAGTAGTTCCACGGGTACCGGCAATCAGCCCCAGCATTTT	CASSSTGTGNQPQHF
TRBJ1-3	once	15	TRBV7-9	NA	TGTGCCAGCACCCCCGATGTAGGGAAGGGAAACACCATATATTTT	CASTPDVGKGNTIYF
TRBJ2-7	NA	13	TRBV5-4	NA	TGTGCCAGCTTTCGGGACCGCGGCGACGAGCAGTACTTC	CASFRDRGDEQYF
TRBJ2-1	NA	15	TRBV7-2	NA	TGTGCCAGCAGCCCGACACCCGGAGGGGGCCATGAGCAGTTCTTC	CASSPTPGGGHEQFF
TRBJ2-1	once	12	TRBV7-6	NA	TGTGCCAGCAGCCGAGGAAGGAATGAGCAGTTCTTC	CASSRGRNEQFF
TRBJ2-3	once	11	TRBV2	NA	TGTGCCAGCTGCGGGACAGATACGCAGTATTTT	CASCGTDTQYF
TRBJ2-3	NA	13	TRBV2	NA	TGTGCCAGCAACTATTATAAGGCAGATACGCAGTATTTT	CASNYYKADTQYF
TRBJ1-2	NA	11	TRBV29-1	NA	TGCAGCGTTGAGTTCAATTATGGCTACACCTTC	CSVEFNYGYTF
TRBJ2-6	once	17	TRBV4-3	TRBD1	TGCGCCAGCAGCCAAGGGGACAGGGGCTCTGGGGCCAACGTCCTGACTTTC	CASSQGDRGSGANVLTF
TRBJ1-2	NA	13	TRBV25-1	TRBD1	TGTGCCAGCAGGCCTCAGGGGGCACTTGGCTACACCTTC	CASRPQGALGYTF
TRBJ2-1	NA	15	TRBV6-5	TRBD2	TGTGCCAGCAGCCCCGGACTAGCGGGGTACAATGAGCAGTTCTTC	CASSPGLAGYNEQFF
TRBJ1-2	NA	14	TRBV7-5	NA	TGTGCCAGCAGCCTGGGACAGGGAGCCTATGGCTACACCTTC	CASSLGQGAYGYTF
TRBJ2-1	once	12	TRBV11-2	NA	TGTGCCAGCAGCTTAGATACGGCTGAGCAGTTCTTC	CASSLDTAEQFF
TRBJ2-1	NA	14	TRBV27	NA	TGTGCCAGCAGTCCTTACCGGACAGACAATGAGCAGTTCTTC	CASSPYRTDNEQFF